One sample yielded the 24 T cell receptor beta chains listed below, sequenced in a study of T cell changes during pregnancy in multiple sclerosis. The protocol was immunoSEQ multiplex PCR, while the TCRdb copy is restricted to in-frame clones and leaves out a portion. This table holds just under 85,000 clones, just over 90% found once. Sequencing used peripheral blood, obtained in the first trimester of pregnancy. Receptors were obtained from a female donor with multiple sclerosis, enrolled in a pregnancy study.

The CDR3 DNA follows: TGTGCCAGCAGTTTCGACAGGGGCTACGAGCAGTACTTC. Translated: CASSFDRGYEQYF. The chain joins TRBV7-8 to TRBJ2-7; 8 nucleotides agree with TRBD1. Germline V gene lookup returns CDR1 SGHVS and CDR2 FQNEAQ. The CDR3 covers 13 residues. Germline trimming cut 6 bases from V and 3 bases from J; bases unmatched to any gene: 4.

The gene calls are TRBV2 and TRBJ2-1; 8 bases line up with TRBD1. With 4 bases clipped from V and 0 bases from J, the junction kept 2 bases outside the gene matches. The CDR3 length is 15 residues. CDR1 is SNHLY, CDR2 FYNNEI, per germline. CDR3 loop: CASSGQGSSYNEQFF. CDR3 sequence (DNA): TGTGCCAGCAGTGGACAGGGGAGCTCCTACAATGAGCAGTTCTTC.

The chain links TRBV5-8 to TRBJ2-5; 16 positions agree with TRBD2. Trimming cost V 5 bases and J 1 base; bases outside gene matches: 8. Germline CDR1 reads SGHTS; CDR2 reads YDEGEE. The CDR3 totals 18 residues. The CDR3 nucleotides are TGTGCCAGCAGGACCGGGACTAGCGGGGGGGCTGCCCAAGAGACCCAGTACTTC. Protein: CASRTGTSGGAAQETQYF.

V usage is TRBV7-3 and J usage is TRBJ2-2, with 9 bases matching TRBD2. J gave up 5 bases and V 1 base, and 5 bases lay outside the gene matches. Germline assignment: CDR1 SGHTA and CDR2 FQGTGA. The CDR3 consists of 16 residues. Here the CDR3 DNA reads TGTGCCAGCAGCTTAATCGCCAGCGGGGGGACCGGGGAGCTGTTTTTT. It encodes CASSLIASGGTGELFF.

This clone has only a few counts. In DNA, the CDR3 is TGTGCCAGCAGCGTCGTGGAGTCCTATGGCTACACCTTC. It is translated as CASSVVESYGYTF. The chain employs TRBV9 and TRBJ1-2; D ambiguous. The germline V gene encodes CDR1 SGDLS and CDR2 YYNGEE. V was cut by 2 bases and J by 4 bases, with 9 bases left in between. The CDR3 loop spans 13 amino acids.

The chain carries TRBV19 and TRBJ1-4; D is undetermined. There are 12 residues in the CDR3. CDR1 is LNHDA and CDR2 is SQIVND in the germline V gene (reference sequence). V was pared by 6 bases and J by 5 bases, with 7 bases between. CDR3 residues: CASSWQNEKLFF. CDR3 coding DNA: TGTGCCAGTAGCTGGCAAAATGAAAAACTGTTTTTT.

This chain links TRBV5-1 with TRBJ2-7; 7 nucleotides line up with TRBD1. The CDR3 totals 17 residues. Germline CDR1 SGHRS, CDR2 YFSETQ. Losses at the gene ends were 3 bases for V and 2 bases for J; bases not matched to a gene: 14. CDR3 region: CASSWGGGPGGPYEQYF. Here the CDR3 DNA reads TGCGCCAGCAGCTGGGGTGGGGGTCCAGGGGGACCCTACGAGCAGTACTTC.

This sequence joins TRBV19 and TRBJ1-6, with 7 nucleotides matching TRBD1. Germline-derived CDR1 and CDR2 are LNHDA and SQIVND (reference sequence). There are 15 residues in the CDR3. Losses at the gene ends were 5 bases for V and 4 bases for J; bases not matched to a gene: 5. The CDR3 loop reads CASSYRGGYNSPLHF. The CDR3 DNA reads TGTGCCAGTAGTTACAGGGGCGGATATAATTCACCCCTCCACTTT.

The chain's CDR3 is CASSLDGETQYF. For the CDR3, the DNA is TGTGCCAGCAGTCTAGACGGGGAGACCCAGTACTTC. The chain has TRBV6-5 and TRBJ2-5; D unclear. Germline CDR1 MNHEY, CDR2 SVGAGI. V lost 5 bases, J lost 5 bases, and 9 bases lay in between. CDR3 length: 12 residues.

The genes are TRBV7-8 and TRBJ1-5, with TRBD1 identical over 9 bases. V lost 5 bases and J lost 6; bases outside the gene matches: 8. This CDR3 comprises 15 residues. CDR1 and CDR2 from the germline V gene are SGHVS and FQNEAQ. CDR3 sequence: CASSELGTGSQPQHF. The CDR3 DNA sequence: TGTGCCAGCAGCGAGCTTGGGACAGGGAGTCAGCCCCAGCATTTT.

V gene TRBV12-5 combines with J gene TRBJ1-2; D perhaps matches TRBD1 (5 bases). The V and J ends lost 8 bases and 2 bases respectively, with 12 bases between them. Per the germline V gene, CDR1 is LGHNT and CDR2 is FRNRAP. CDR3 length: 13 residues. The CDR3 sequence is CASTIDRNYGYTF. CDR3 DNA sequence: TGTGCTAGTACCATCGACAGAAACTATGGCTACACCTTC.

CDR3: CASSLQTSGGRRADTQYF. DNA for the CDR3: TGTGCCAGCAGCCTACAGACTAGCGGGGGCCGGAGGGCAGATACGCAGTATTTT. This sequence joins TRBV5-6 and TRBJ2-3; 12 bases match TRBD2. This CDR3 has 18 amino acids. V was pared by 4 bases and J by 4 bases, with 13 bases of the junction left unmatched. The germline gives CDR1 SGHDT, CDR2 YYEEEE.

The chain combines TRBV5-1 with TRBJ2-3; perhaps TRBD1 as D (6 bases). The V gene lost 3 bases and the J gene lost 4 bases, with 15 bases spanning the gap. From germline, CDR1 is SGHRS and CDR2 YFSETQ. The CDR3 runs to 15 residues. CDR3 nucleotides: TGCGCCAGCAGCTCGACAGCATCAGGGGCAGATACGCAGTATTTT. Its translation: CASSSTASGADTQYF. Full variable domain (outside the CDR3, taken from reference TRBV5-1 and TRBJ2-3): KAGVTQTPRYLIKTRGQQVTLSCSPISGHRSVSWYQQTPGQGLQFLFEYFSETQRNKGNFPGRFSGRQFSNSRSEMNVSTLELGDSALYLCASSSTASGADTQYFGPGTRLTVL.

The V gene is TRBV7-2, the J gene TRBJ2-3; D unresolved. The CDR3 is 11 amino acids. Trimming removed 11 bases at V and 5 bases at J, with 11 bases between. Germline V lookup: CDR1 SGHTA, CDR2 FQGNSA. The CDR3 sequence is CASSTGDTQYF. In DNA form, the CDR3 reads TGTGCCTCCAGCACGGGAGATACGCAGTATTTT.

The rearrangement links TRBV6-5 to TRBJ1-2, with 9 bases fitting TRBD1. The CDR3 has 14 amino acids. Germline V gives CDR1 MNHEY, CDR2 SVGAGI. Unmatched junction bases numbered 8, after V lost 5 bases and J lost 7 bases. CDR3 in DNA: TGTGCCAGCAGTAGCTGGGACAGGGTTTCTGGCTACACCTTC. This sequence encodes CASSSWDRVSGYTF.

This clone occurred once. The gene calls are TRBV5-1 and TRBJ1-1, with 7 bases lining up with TRBD1. This CDR3 is 15 amino acids long. V dropped 2 bases and J dropped 1; count of bases not matched to a gene: 5. Per germline, CDR1 SGHRS and CDR2 YFSETQ. DNA of the CDR3: TGCGCCAGCAGCTTCATTCAGGGGGGGAACACTGAAGCTTTCTTT. Amino acids: CASSFIQGGNTEAFF.

The chain links TRBV5-1 to TRBJ2-5, with 10 bases fitting TRBD1. Unmatched junction bases numbered 5, after V lost 1 base and J lost 2 bases. The CDR3 covers 16 residues. The germline V gene encodes CDR1 SGHRS and CDR2 YFSETQ. The CDR3 sequence: CASSLRGQGNQETQYF. For the CDR3, the DNA is TGCGCCAGCAGCTTGAGGGGACAGGGGAATCAAGAGACCCAGTACTTC.

The chain is built from TRBV7-9 and TRBJ2-1, with 8 positions matching TRBD1. CDR1 SEHNR and CDR2 FQNEAQ come from the germline V gene (reference sequence). The V gene end was trimmed by 7 bases and the J gene end by 9 bases; junction bases not matched to a gene: 8. This CDR3 is 13 amino acids long. The CDR3 coding sequence is TGTGCCAGCACCATTAATACAGGGGGTGAGCAGTTCTTC. Its protein product is CASTINTGGEQFF.

The chain is built from TRBV11-3 and TRBJ2-7; TRBD2 is a possible D gene (7 bases). This CDR3 has 17 residues. V lost 6 bases, J lost 4 bases, and 25 bases lay in between. Germline CDR1 and CDR2: SGHNT and YENEEA. The CDR3 DNA reads as TGTGCCAGCAGTAAAGGGGGGCCCGCGGGAGAGTCGTACGAGCAGTACTTC. The encoded protein is CASSKGGPAGESYEQYF.

The chain combines TRBV6-6 with TRBJ2-7; the D is unclear. This CDR3 region has 15 residues. The germline V gene has CDR1 MNHNY and CDR2 SVGAGI (reference sequence). Trimming stripped 2 bases from V and 1 base from J, with 12 bases between. The CDR3 nucleotides read TGTGCCAGCAGTTACCCCAATTCAGGTTCCTACGAGCAGTACTTC. It translates to CASSYPNSGSYEQYF.

The rearrangement uses TRBV19 and TRBJ2-1; 10 nucleotides match TRBD1. The trim removed 5 bases at V and 4 bases at J, leaving 5 bases unmatched. Germline assignment: CDR1 LNHDA and CDR2 SQIVND (reference sequence). The CDR3 spans 15 residues. CDR3: CASSFRTGGYNEQFF. The CDR3, as DNA: TGTGCCAGTAGTTTTCGGACAGGGGGGTACAATGAGCAGTTCTTC. Supplemented by reference TRBV19 and TRBJ2-1, the full variable domain reads DGGITQSPKYLFRKEGQNVTLSCEQNLNHDAMYWYRQDPGQGLRLIYYSQIVNDFQKGDIAEGYSVSREKKESFPLTVTSAQKNPTAFYLCASSFRTGGYNEQFFGPGTRLTVL.

This clone was picked up one time. This sequence joins TRBV11-3 and TRBJ2-2; no clear D gene. The V and J ends lost 5 bases and 6 bases respectively, with 10 bases between them. Germline assignment: CDR1 SGHNT and CDR2 YENEEA. The CDR3 has 13 residues. DNA for the CDR3: TGTGCCAGCAGCCCGCGAAGCGCCGGGGAGCTGTTTTTT. Its protein is CASSPRSAGELFF.

This chain connects TRBV19 to TRBJ2-1, with 10 bases matching TRBD2. Trimming at V came to 4 bases and at J to 5 bases, leaving 2 bases not matched to a gene. CDR1 and CDR2 (germline): LNHDA, SQIVND (reference sequence). This CDR3 comprises 14 residues. Here the CDR3 reads CASSRLAGDNEQFF. DNA of the CDR3: TGTGCCAGTAGTAGACTAGCGGGTGACAATGAGCAGTTCTTC.

The chain uses TRBV7-9 and TRBJ2-7, with TRBD1 matching 8 bases. Germline loops: CDR1 SEHNR, CDR2 FQNEAQ (reference sequence). Germline trimming cut 2 bases from V and 0 bases from J; bases unmatched to any gene: 3. This CDR3 has 15 amino acids. CDR3 residues: CASSLKGQASYEQYF. In DNA, the CDR3 is TGTGCCAGCAGCTTAAAGGGACAGGCCTCCTACGAGCAGTACTTC.